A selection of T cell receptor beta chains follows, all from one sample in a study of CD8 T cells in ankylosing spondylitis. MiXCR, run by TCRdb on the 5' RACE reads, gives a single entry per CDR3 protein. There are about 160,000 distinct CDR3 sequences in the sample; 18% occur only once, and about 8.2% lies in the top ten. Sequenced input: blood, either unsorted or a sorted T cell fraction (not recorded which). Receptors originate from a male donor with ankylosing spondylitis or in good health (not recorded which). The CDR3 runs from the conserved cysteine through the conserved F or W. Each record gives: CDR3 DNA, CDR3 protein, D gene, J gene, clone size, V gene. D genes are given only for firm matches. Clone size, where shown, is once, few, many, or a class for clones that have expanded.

CDR3nt: TGTGCCAGCAGGGACCCGGGGAGGGGAGACTATGGCTACACCTTC
CDR3aa: CASRDPGRGDYGYTF
d_gene: -
j_gene: TRBJ1-2
abundance: -
v_gene: TRBV7-9

CDR3nt: TGTGCCAGCAGTTTAGAGGGATTTGGCTACACCTTC
CDR3aa: CASSLEGFGYTF
d_gene: -
j_gene: TRBJ1-2
abundance: many
v_gene: TRBV7-2

CDR3nt: TGTGCCAGCAGTTCCAGAGGACAGGGTTCTGGAGCTTTCTTT
CDR3aa: CASSSRGQGSGAFF
d_gene: TRBD1
j_gene: TRBJ1-1
abundance: many
v_gene: TRBV27

CDR3nt: TGCTGTGCTAGCCTCTGGACAGCGGAATATAGCAATCAGCCCCAGCATTTT
CDR3aa: CCASLWTAEYSNQPQHF
d_gene: -
j_gene: TRBJ1-5
abundance: -
v_gene: TRBV20-1

CDR3nt: TGTGCCAGCAGTTCCCCGTTTGCAGGAGGCATTCAGTACTTC
CDR3aa: CASSSPFAGGIQYF
d_gene: -
j_gene: TRBJ2-4
abundance: -
v_gene: TRBV6-5

CDR3nt: TGCGCCAGCAGCATCGGGGGCGCAAACACCGGGGAGCTGTTTTTT
CDR3aa: CASSIGGANTGELFF
d_gene: -
j_gene: TRBJ2-2
abundance: few
v_gene: TRBV10-1

CDR3nt: TGTGCCAGCAGTGAACAGCGGGAGACCCAGTACTTC
CDR3aa: CASSEQRETQYF
d_gene: -
j_gene: TRBJ2-5
abundance: many
v_gene: TRBV6-1

CDR3nt: TGTGCCAGCAGTTCTCTAGCGGGGTTAGGAACAGATACGCAGTATTTT
CDR3aa: CASSSLAGLGTDTQYF
d_gene: TRBD2
j_gene: TRBJ2-3
abundance: -
v_gene: TRBV6-5

CDR3nt: TGTGCCAGCAGCCAAGATTACATGAGAAGCGGGAGTTCCTACAATGAGCAGTTCTTC
CDR3aa: CASSQDYMRSGSSYNEQFF
d_gene: TRBD2
j_gene: TRBJ2-1
abundance: -
v_gene: TRBV3-1

CDR3nt: TGTGCCAGCAGCGTAGCCGGGACAGAAGGGGATGGCTACACCTTC
CDR3aa: CASSVAGTEGDGYTF
d_gene: TRBD1
j_gene: TRBJ1-2
abundance: -
v_gene: TRBV9

CDR3nt: TGCAGCGTTGAGCCTACAGGGTTAGAGACCCAGTACTTC
CDR3aa: CSVEPTGLETQYF
d_gene: -
j_gene: TRBJ2-5
abundance: once
v_gene: TRBV29-1

CDR3nt: TGTGCCAGCAGTTCCAGGGGCCCAGGAAACACCATATATTTT
CDR3aa: CASSSRGPGNTIYF
d_gene: -
j_gene: TRBJ1-3
abundance: -
v_gene: TRBV12-3/TRBV12-4

CDR3nt: TGTGCCAGCAGCGGACTCGACTGGGAGACCCAGTACTTC
CDR3aa: CASSGLDWETQYF
d_gene: -
j_gene: TRBJ2-5
abundance: -
v_gene: TRBV7-8

CDR3nt: TGTGCCAGCAGTTACCTTCAGGGTACAGATCAGCCCCAGCATTTT
CDR3aa: CASSYLQGTDQPQHF
d_gene: -
j_gene: TRBJ1-5
abundance: -
v_gene: TRBV28

CDR3nt: TGTGCCAGCAGCCAAGTCTCCTACGAGCAGTACTTC
CDR3aa: CASSQVSYEQYF
d_gene: -
j_gene: TRBJ2-7
abundance: many
v_gene: TRBV14

CDR3nt: -
CDR3aa: CASSLRAGKNIQYF
d_gene: -
j_gene: TRBJ2-4
abundance: -
v_gene: TRBV12-3/TRBV12-4

CDR3nt: TGCAGTGCTAGAGTACTCGGACATTCGGCTGAGGAGACCCAGTACTTC
CDR3aa: CSARVLGHSAEETQYF
d_gene: -
j_gene: TRBJ2-5
abundance: many
v_gene: TRBV20-1

CDR3nt: TGTGCCAGCAGTCGCCTGACAGGGGCCGGGGAGCTGTTTTTT
CDR3aa: CASSRLTGAGELFF
d_gene: TRBD1
j_gene: TRBJ2-2
abundance: few
v_gene: TRBV27

CDR3nt: TGCAGTGGGATGCGACTGGGGGAAGAGACCCAGTACTTC
CDR3aa: CSGMRLGEETQYF
d_gene: -
j_gene: TRBJ2-5
abundance: many
v_gene: TRBV20-1

CDR3nt: TGTGCCAGCAGCTTCGGGTCCACGAACACCGGGGAGCTGTTTTTT
CDR3aa: CASSFGSTNTGELFF
d_gene: -
j_gene: TRBJ2-2
abundance: many
v_gene: TRBV7-9

CDR3nt: TGTGCCAGCAGTCCCCAGTGGGGGGACTCCTACGAGCAGTACTTC
CDR3aa: CASSPQWGDSYEQYF
d_gene: -
j_gene: TRBJ2-7
abundance: few
v_gene: TRBV12-3/TRBV12-4

CDR3nt: TGTGCCAGTACGGGGGTACGTAACTATGGCTACACCTTC
CDR3aa: CASTGVRNYGYTF
d_gene: -
j_gene: TRBJ1-2
abundance: few
v_gene: TRBV19

CDR3nt: TGTGCCAGCAGCCCGTCGCCGGGAGAACCCGGGGAGCTGTTTTTT
CDR3aa: CASSPSPGEPGELFF
d_gene: -
j_gene: TRBJ2-2
abundance: -
v_gene: TRBV7-2

CDR3nt: TGTGCCAGCAGCGCGAGACTAGCGGGACGCTACGAGCAGTACTTC
CDR3aa: CASSARLAGRYEQYF
d_gene: TRBD2
j_gene: TRBJ2-7
abundance: many
v_gene: TRBV5-5

CDR3nt: TGCTGTGCTAGAGATTCGGGGCAGACGAGCAATCAGCCCCAGCATTTT
CDR3aa: CCARDSGQTSNQPQHF
d_gene: -
j_gene: TRBJ1-5
abundance: -
v_gene: TRBV20-1

CDR3nt: TGCGCCAGCAGCTTGTATGAGACCCAGTACTTC
CDR3aa: CASSLYETQYF
d_gene: -
j_gene: TRBJ2-5
abundance: many
v_gene: TRBV5-1